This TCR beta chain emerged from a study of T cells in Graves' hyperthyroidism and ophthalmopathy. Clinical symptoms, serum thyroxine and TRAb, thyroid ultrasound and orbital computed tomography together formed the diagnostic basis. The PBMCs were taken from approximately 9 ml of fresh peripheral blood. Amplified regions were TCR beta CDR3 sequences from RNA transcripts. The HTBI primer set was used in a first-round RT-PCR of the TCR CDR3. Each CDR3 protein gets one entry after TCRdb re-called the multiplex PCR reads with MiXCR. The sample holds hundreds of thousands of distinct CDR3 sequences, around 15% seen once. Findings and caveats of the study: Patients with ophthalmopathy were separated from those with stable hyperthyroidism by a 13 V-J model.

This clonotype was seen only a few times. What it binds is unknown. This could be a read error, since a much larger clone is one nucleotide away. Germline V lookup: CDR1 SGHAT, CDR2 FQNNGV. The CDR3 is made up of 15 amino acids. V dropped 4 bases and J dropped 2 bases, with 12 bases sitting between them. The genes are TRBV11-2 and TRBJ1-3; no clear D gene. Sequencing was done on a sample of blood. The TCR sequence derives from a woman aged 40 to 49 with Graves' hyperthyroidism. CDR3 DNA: TGTGCCAGCAGCTCCCTCGGGAGCCCTGGAAACACCATATATTTT. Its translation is CASSSLGSPGNTIYF.